A selection of T cell receptor beta chains follows, all from one sample in a study of cytomegalovirus exposure and HLA in healthy donors. Method: immunoSEQ multiplex PCR; TCRdb's copy keeps in-frame clones and lacks some. The sample includes some 150,000 clones, more than 60% of them seen just once. Sequenced sample: PBMCs. Receptors were obtained from a woman aged 40 to 49 in good health and CMV-seronegative. Both conserved end residues are part of each CDR3. The D gene is left open where the match is weak. The listing skips clone size in some rows; elsewhere it reads once, few, many or a size class.

j_call: TRBJ2-1; clone_size: NA; v_call: TRBV5-1; d_call: NA; cdr3_nt: TGCGCCAGCAGCCCTGACACCCGGGGGTACAATGAGCAGTTCTTC; cdr3_aa: CASSPDTRGYNEQFF
j_call: TRBJ2-1; clone_size: NA; v_call: TRBV27; d_call: TRBD2; cdr3_nt: TGTGCCAGCAGTTTAACTAGCGGGAGGTTTCTAGGGAATGAGCAGTTCTTC; cdr3_aa: CASSLTSGRFLGNEQFF
j_call: TRBJ1-1; clone_size: NA; v_call: TRBV13; d_call: NA; cdr3_nt: TGTGCCAGCAGCTTAGTCGAACAGGGACAAGCTTTCTTT; cdr3_aa: CASSLVEQGQAFF
j_call: TRBJ1-5; clone_size: NA; v_call: TRBV27; d_call: NA; cdr3_nt: TGTGCCAGCAACCTACGGCCCCAGCATTTT; cdr3_aa: CASNLRPQHF
j_call: TRBJ1-2; clone_size: NA; v_call: TRBV5-5; d_call: NA; cdr3_nt: TGTGCCAGCAGACCTCGGACAGAACACTATGGCTACACCTTC; cdr3_aa: CASRPRTEHYGYTF
j_call: TRBJ1-4; clone_size: NA; v_call: TRBV5-8; d_call: TRBD1; cdr3_nt: TGTGCCAGCAGCTTTGCCGAAGGGGGCAGTGAAAAACTGTTTTTT; cdr3_aa: CASSFAEGGSEKLFF
j_call: TRBJ2-5; clone_size: few; v_call: TRBV13; d_call: NA; cdr3_nt: TGTGCCAGCAGCGGCCGACAAGAGACCCAGTACTTC; cdr3_aa: CASSGRQETQYF
j_call: TRBJ1-1; clone_size: NA; v_call: TRBV5-4; d_call: NA; cdr3_nt: TGTGCCAGCAGCTTAGGGGACTTCATGAACACTGAAGCTTTCTTT; cdr3_aa: CASSLGDFMNTEAFF
j_call: TRBJ1-1; clone_size: NA; v_call: TRBV5-1; d_call: TRBD1; cdr3_nt: TGCGCCAGCAGCTTGGCGGGACGGACAGGGTGGAACACTGAAGCTTTCTTT; cdr3_aa: CASSLAGRTGWNTEAFF
j_call: TRBJ2-7; clone_size: NA; v_call: TRBV7-9; d_call: TRBD2; cdr3_nt: TGTGCCAGCAGCTTACGGCGGGAGAGCTCCCACGAGCAGTACTTC; cdr3_aa: CASSLRRESSHEQYF
j_call: TRBJ2-7; clone_size: NA; v_call: TRBV11-2; d_call: NA; cdr3_nt: TGTGCCAGCAGCTTAGGTTTGCTAGCGAGTTCCTACGAGCAGTACTTC; cdr3_aa: CASSLGLLASSYEQYF
j_call: TRBJ2-4; clone_size: NA; v_call: TRBV28; d_call: NA; cdr3_nt: TGTGCCAGCAGTTTTGACGGGGCCAAAAACATTCAGTACTTC; cdr3_aa: CASSFDGAKNIQYF
j_call: TRBJ2-2; clone_size: NA; v_call: TRBV13; d_call: NA; cdr3_nt: TGTGCCAGCAGCGCACTCCAGGGCACCGGGGAGCTGTTTTTT; cdr3_aa: CASSALQGTGELFF
j_call: TRBJ1-2; clone_size: NA; v_call: TRBV28; d_call: NA; cdr3_nt: TGTGCCAGCAGTTTCCCGAAGGGGAACTATGGCTACACCTTC; cdr3_aa: CASSFPKGNYGYTF
j_call: TRBJ2-5; clone_size: few; v_call: TRBV5-1; d_call: TRBD2; cdr3_nt: TGCGCCAGCAGCTTGGGGGCGGGGGAAGAGACCCAGTACTTC; cdr3_aa: CASSLGAGEETQYF
j_call: TRBJ1-5; clone_size: NA; v_call: TRBV7-9; d_call: TRBD1; cdr3_nt: TGTGCCAGCAGCTTAGGGACAGGGAGCAATCAGCCCCAGCATTTT; cdr3_aa: CASSLGTGSNQPQHF
j_call: TRBJ2-1; clone_size: NA; v_call: TRBV5-1; d_call: TRBD2; cdr3_nt: TGCGCCAGCAGCTTGGTGGCCGCGGGAGTATACAATGAGCAGTTCTTC; cdr3_aa: CASSLVAAGVYNEQFF
j_call: TRBJ2-3; clone_size: NA; v_call: TRBV5-1; d_call: NA; cdr3_nt: TGCGCCAGCAGCGGGCAGGGGACGGATACGCAGTATTTT; cdr3_aa: CASSGQGTDTQYF
j_call: TRBJ1-4; clone_size: NA; v_call: TRBV6-1; d_call: TRBD1; cdr3_nt: TGTGCCAGCAGTGGCCGCCGAACAGGGGGCAGTGGGGAAAAACTGTTTTTT; cdr3_aa: CASSGRRTGGSGEKLFF
j_call: TRBJ1-2; clone_size: NA; v_call: TRBV5-4; d_call: TRBD1; cdr3_nt: TGTGCCAGCAGCTTTGGGACAGGTTATGGCTACACCTTC; cdr3_aa: CASSFGTGYGYTF
j_call: TRBJ1-5; clone_size: NA; v_call: TRBV29-1; d_call: NA; cdr3_nt: TGCAGCGTTGAAGACCAGGGAGGCCAGCCCCAGCATTTT; cdr3_aa: CSVEDQGGQPQHF
j_call: TRBJ1-4; clone_size: NA; v_call: TRBV5-1; d_call: NA; cdr3_nt: TGCGCCAGCAGCCCGTCAACGGGGGGGCTAGACGAAAAACTGTTTTTT; cdr3_aa: CASSPSTGGLDEKLFF
j_call: TRBJ2-7; clone_size: few; v_call: TRBV30; d_call: NA; cdr3_nt: TGTGCCTGTCTCAGGGTGGGGACCTACGAGCAGTACTTC; cdr3_aa: CACLRVGTYEQYF